This is a list of T cell receptor beta chains from one sample in a study of T cell repertoires in cytomegalovirus infection. What these receptors recognize is not known. A single record per CDR3 protein comes from TCRdb applying MiXCR to the reads. The table records about 830,000 distinct CDR3 sequences, 32% of them present only once. The material was cultured CD8+ T cells from PBMCs, obtained from culture after CMV antigen stimulation. The source of these receptors is a human donor in good health (CMV status not recorded). Some clones in this sample may be carry-over from other donors' samples. Both conserved end residues are part of each CDR3. D genes are given only for firm matches. Clone sizes are given selectively: once, few, many, or a class where the clone is expanded.

j_call d_call clone_size v_call cdr3_nt cdr3_aa
TRBJ2-5 NA NA TRBV15 TGTGCCACCAGCAGAGTAGGCCGAGAGACCCAGTACTTC CATSRVGRETQYF
TRBJ2-3 NA few TRBV27 TGTGCCAGCAGTCCCCTCGGGGGAGCGGATACGCAGTATTTT CASSPLGGADTQYF
TRBJ2-2 NA NA TRBV9 TGTGCCAGCAGCGTAGACGTAGACAGCTTCACCGGGGAGCTGTTTTTT CASSVDVDSFTGELFF
TRBJ1-4 NA few TRBV12-3/TRBV12-4 TGTGCCAGCACTTCCTTAGGGCAAACTAATGAAAAACTGTTTTTT CASTSLGQTNEKLFF
TRBJ2-1 TRBD1 NA TRBV28 TGTGCCAGCTACAGGGGTCATTTTGATGAGCAGTTCTTC CASYRGHFDEQFF
TRBJ1-1 NA NA TRBV29-1 TGCAGCGTTGAGGCAGGAATGAACACTGAAGCTTTCTTT CSVEAGMNTEAFF
TRBJ2-3 TRBD1 few TRBV6-5 TGTGCCAGCAGTTACTCCTATCCTACGGACAGGGCAGCCGATACGCAGTATTTT CASSYSYPTDRAADTQYF
TRBJ2-3 NA NA TRBV28 TGTGCCAGCAGTTGGACAGTAGCAACAGATATGCAGTATTTT CASSWTVATDMQYF
TRBJ2-1 NA few TRBV10-1 TGCGCCAGCAGTGAGTCTACCCGAGGCGAGCAGTTCTTC CASSESTRGEQFF
TRBJ1-6 NA NA TRBV10-2 TGCGCCACAGCCCGGGGCAAAATTACGCCCCTCCACTTT CATARGKITPLHF
TRBJ1-4 NA NA TRBV4-1 TGCGCCAGCAGCCAAGAAGACGGCCCCCTCGATGAAAAACTGTTTTTT CASSQEDGPLDEKLFF
TRBJ1-6 TRBD1 few TRBV7-6 TGTGCCAGCAGCTCCGACAGGGGGCGGAATTCACCCCTCCACTTT CASSSDRGRNSPLHF
TRBJ2-2 NA NA TRBV9 TGTGCCAGCAAACCGAACACCGGGGAGCTGTTTTTT CASKPNTGELFF
TRBJ1-1 TRBD1 many TRBV28 TGTGCCAGCAGTTTACCCCAGGGGGGGGTGCCCACTGAAGCTTTCTTT CASSLPQGGVPTEAFF
TRBJ1-5 TRBD1 NA TRBV24-1 TGTGCCACCAGTGACCCGGGACAGGGGGCTTATCAGCCCCAGCATTTT CATSDPGQGAYQPQHF
TRBJ2-1 NA many TRBV11-2 TGTGCCAGCAGCTTCGACGGACTGCAGCAGTTCTTC CASSFDGLQQFF
TRBJ1-1 NA NA TRBV7-9 TGTGCCAGCAGCCCCGGATCTGGGGCCACTGTAGCTTTCTTT CASSPGSGATVAFF
TRBJ2-2 NA few TRBV4-1 TGCGCCAGCAGCCTCGGCCCCAGGGGGGACGAGCTGTTTTTT CASSLGPRGDELFF
TRBJ1-4 TRBD1 NA TRBV28 TGTGCCAGCAGTTTAGGAACAGGGGGTTATAATGAAAAACTGTTTTTT CASSLGTGGYNEKLFF
TRBJ2-1 NA few TRBV10-3 TGTGCCATCAGAATCGGTATTCATTCAGGGGAGCAGTTCTTC CAIRIGIHSGEQFF
TRBJ2-3 TRBD2 NA TRBV27 TGTGCCAGCAGTTTACGGCGGGGGAGCGGGGAAGATACGCAGTATTTT CASSLRRGSGEDTQYF
TRBJ1-4 TRBD1 few TRBV6-1 TGTGCCAGCAGTATCGTGACAGGGGGAGATGAAAAACTGTTTTTT CASSIVTGGDEKLFF
TRBJ2-3 NA many TRBV7-9 TGTGCCAGCAGCACCACTAGCTCGGATACGCAGTATTTT CASSTTSSDTQYF
TRBJ1-5 NA NA TRBV12-3/TRBV12-4 TGTGCCAGCAGAACAGGGAGTAGCGGCAATCAGCCCCAGCATTTT CASRTGSSGNQPQHF
TRBJ1-1 NA many TRBV6-1 TGTGCCAGCATTGGTCTAAAAGATGAAGCTTTCTTT CASIGLKDEAFF
TRBJ2-4 NA NA TRBV7-9 TGTGCCAGCAGCAACTCGGACGGACCCAATCGCAGCATTCAGTACTTC CASSNSDGPNRSIQYF
TRBJ1-2 TRBD1 NA TRBV7-6 TGTGCCAGCAGCCCGGACAGGGGGCTGAGCGGCCACACCTTC CASSPDRGLSGHTF
TRBJ1-2 TRBD1 few TRBV29-1 TGCAGCGTGGGACAGGGGGCGGTTGGCTACACCTTC CSVGQGAVGYTF
TRBJ1-2 NA few TRBV5-1 TGCGCCAGCAGCTTGGCCTGGACAAATAAAGATGGCTACACCTTC CASSLAWTNKDGYTF
TRBJ1-1 TRBD1 once TRBV28 TGTGCCAGCAGTTTTTCCAGGGGGGCGAACACTGAAGCTTTCTTT CASSFSRGANTEAFF
TRBJ2-5 NA few TRBV4-1 TGCGCCAGCAGCCAAGATAATGAAGAGACCCAGTACTTC CASSQDNEETQYF
TRBJ1-1 NA NA TRBV4-1 TGCGCCAGCAGCCAACGTCAGGAAGACACTGAAGCTTTCTTT CASSQRQEDTEAFF
TRBJ1-5 NA NA TRBV5-5 TGTGCCAGCAGCGTTGACAGCCGAGATCAGCCCCAGCATTTT CASSVDSRDQPQHF
TRBJ1-4 NA NA TRBV27 TGTGCCAGCAGTTTCTTGGCGGGGACAACTAATGAAAAACTGTTTTTT CASSFLAGTTNEKLFF
TRBJ1-2 TRBD1 many TRBV27 TGTGCCAGCACCTCATCGGTTGGGGACTCGGGACAGTCTTTCTATGGCTACACCTTC CASTSSVGDSGQSFYGYTF
TRBJ1-1 NA few TRBV5-6 TGTGCCAGCAGCTTGGCCGCGGGGTTTAGGGCTGAAGCTTTCTTT CASSLAAGFRAEAFF
TRBJ2-5 NA few TRBV27 TGTGCCAGCAGTTTAATTGGGGGGCATCAAGAGACCCAGTACTTC CASSLIGGHQETQYF
TRBJ1-1 TRBD1 NA TRBV5-1 TGCGCCAGCAGCTTGGGCCCCCCGACAGGGGGAATAATGAACACTGAAGCTTTCTTT CASSLGPPTGGIMNTEAFF
TRBJ2-1 NA NA TRBV4-1 TGCGCCAGCAGCCTCCCCGCCCTTAATGAGCAGTTCTTC CASSLPALNEQFF
TRBJ1-2 TRBD1 NA TRBV4-3 TGCGCCAGCAGCCGGGGGACAGACCGGCCTATAGGCTACACCTTC CASSRGTDRPIGYTF
TRBJ2-1 TRBD2 NA TRBV4-1 TGCGCCAGCAGCCAGACGACTAGCGGCCCCTACAATGAGCAGTTCTTC CASSQTTSGPYNEQFF
TRBJ2-1 TRBD1 many TRBV7-9 TGTGCCAGCAGCTTTCGACAGGGGGTTTACAATGAGCAGTTCTTC CASSFRQGVYNEQFF
TRBJ2-3 TRBD1 many TRBV7-6 TGTGCCAGCAGCTTCACAGGGGGGACAGATACGCAGTATTTT CASSFTGGTDTQYF
TRBJ2-1 NA NA TRBV10-3 TGTGCCATCAGAGTTGGGGTTTACAATGAGCAGTTCTTC CAIRVGVYNEQFF
TRBJ2-2 TRBD1 NA TRBV7-6 TGTGCCAGCAGCTTAGTCGAGCACAGGGGGACCGAGGAGCTGTTTTTT CASSLVEHRGTEELFF
TRBJ2-1 NA NA TRBV19 TGTGCCAGTAGTATCATAGATTACAATGAGCAGTTCTTC CASSIIDYNEQFF
TRBJ2-2 TRBD1 NA TRBV7-9 TGTGCCAGCAGCTTAGACGGGACAGGGAGGACCGGGGAGCTGTTTTTT CASSLDGTGRTGELFF
TRBJ1-5 TRBD1 NA TRBV6-5 TGTGCCAGCAGTGAGGGACAGGGGGTACGGCCCCAGCATTTT CASSEGQGVRPQHF
TRBJ2-3 TRBD1 many TRBV24-1 TGTGCCACCAGTGATCGCCGGGACAGGGGCACAGATACGCAGTATTTT CATSDRRDRGTDTQYF
TRBJ2-1 NA many TRBV6-5 TGTGCCAGCAGTCGTGGACGTCCTCCCTACAATGAGCAGTTCTTC CASSRGRPPYNEQFF
TRBJ1-2 NA NA TRBV25-1 TGTGCCAGCAGTGAGGGCTACCTTGGCTACACCTTC CASSEGYLGYTF
TRBJ2-3 TRBD2 NA TRBV2 TGTGCCAGCAGTGAAACGGGGGGTTTCCCAGATACGCAGTATTTT CASSETGGFPDTQYF
TRBJ2-7 TRBD1 NA TRBV10-1 TGCGCCAGCAGTGAATTCAGGGGGCTTGAGCAGTACTTC CASSEFRGLEQYF
TRBJ2-2 NA NA TRBV12-3/TRBV12-4 TGTGCCAGCAGTGATGGGGAGCTGTTTTTT CASSDGELFF
TRBJ2-1 NA few TRBV27 TGTGCCAGCAGTTTGGCCGGACAGAACAATGAGCAGTTCTTC CASSLAGQNNEQFF
TRBJ2-5 TRBD1 NA TRBV12-3/TRBV12-4 TGTGCCAGCAGTCCTGATACAGGGGTGGAGACCCAGTACTTC CASSPDTGVETQYF
TRBJ2-2 TRBD1 NA TRBV24-1 TGTGCCACCAGTGATGGGGGACAGCCGAACACCGGGGAGCTGTTTTTT CATSDGGQPNTGELFF
TRBJ2-7 NA few TRBV6-2/TRBV6-3 TGTGCCAGCAGCTTCGACAGATACGAGCAGTACTTC CASSFDRYEQYF
TRBJ2-1 NA few TRBV27 TGTGCCAGCAGTTTATCGGGACCTAGGTCCTACAATGAGCAGTTCTTC CASSLSGPRSYNEQFF